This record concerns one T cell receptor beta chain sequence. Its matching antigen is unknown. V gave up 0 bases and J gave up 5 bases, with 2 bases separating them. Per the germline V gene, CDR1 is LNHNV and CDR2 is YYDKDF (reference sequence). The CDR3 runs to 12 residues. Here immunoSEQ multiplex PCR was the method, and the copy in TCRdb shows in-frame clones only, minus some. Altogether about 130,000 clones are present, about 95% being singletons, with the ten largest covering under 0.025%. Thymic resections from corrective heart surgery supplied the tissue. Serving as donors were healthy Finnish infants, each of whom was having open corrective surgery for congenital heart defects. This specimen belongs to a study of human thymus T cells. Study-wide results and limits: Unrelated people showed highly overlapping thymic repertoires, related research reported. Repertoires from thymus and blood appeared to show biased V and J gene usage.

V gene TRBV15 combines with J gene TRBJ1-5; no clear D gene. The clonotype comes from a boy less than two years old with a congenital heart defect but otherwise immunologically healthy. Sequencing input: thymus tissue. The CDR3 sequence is CATSREDQPQHF. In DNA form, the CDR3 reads TGTGCCACCAGCAGAGAGGATCAGCCCCAGCATTTT.